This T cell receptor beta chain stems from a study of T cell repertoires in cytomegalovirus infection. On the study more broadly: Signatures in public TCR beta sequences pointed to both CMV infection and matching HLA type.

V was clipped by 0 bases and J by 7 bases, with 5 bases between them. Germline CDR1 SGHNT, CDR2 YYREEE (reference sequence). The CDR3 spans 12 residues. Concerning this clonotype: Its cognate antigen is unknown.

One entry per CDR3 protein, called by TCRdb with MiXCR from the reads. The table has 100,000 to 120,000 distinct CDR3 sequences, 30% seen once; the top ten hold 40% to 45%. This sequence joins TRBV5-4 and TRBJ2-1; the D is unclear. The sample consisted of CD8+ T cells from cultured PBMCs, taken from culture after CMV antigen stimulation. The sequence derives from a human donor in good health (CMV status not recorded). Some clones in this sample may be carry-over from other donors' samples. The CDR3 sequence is CASSLEPNEQFF. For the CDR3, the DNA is TGTGCCAGCAGCTTGGAGCCGAATGAGCAGTTCTTC.